This is a list of T cell receptor beta chains from one sample in a study of blood T cell repertoires in COVID-19. This table comes from immunoSEQ multiplex PCR, and its TCRdb copy is limited to in-frame clones, with some not included. The table shows 250,000 to 350,000 clones, with around four fifths occurring only once. Input material: peripheral blood. The source is a woman in her forties or fifties with active or convalescent COVID-19. CDR3s include the opening cysteine and the closing phenylalanine or tryptophan. The order of the fields is clone size, J gene, D gene, V gene, CDR3 length, CDR3 DNA, CDR3 protein. A D gene is named only where the DNA matches it firmly. The size entry is marked missing in some rows and otherwise reads once, few, many or a size class.

- | TRBJ2-2 | TRBD1 | TRBV18 | 16 | TGTGCCAGCTCACCACTCGGACAGGGAGGCGCCGGGGAGCTGTTTTTT | CASSPLGQGGAGELFF
- | TRBJ2-7 | - | TRBV27 | 13 | TGTGCCAGCAGTTTTCAGGCCTCCTACGAGCAGTACTTC | CASSFQASYEQYF
- | TRBJ1-4 | - | TRBV28 | 15 | TGTGCCAGCAGCCCCCCGCGGGCTCATAATGAAAAACTGTTTTTT | CASSPPRAHNEKLFF
- | TRBJ2-2 | TRBD2 | TRBV3-1/TRBV3-2 | 16 | TGTGCCAGCAGCCCAATCGTGACTAGCGGGTCCGGGGAGCTGTTTTTT | CASSPIVTSGSGELFF
- | TRBJ1-4 | - | TRBV28 | 12 | TGTGCCAGCAGTTTGGCCGGGGGAAAACTGTTTTTT | CASSLAGGKLFF
few | TRBJ2-1 | - | TRBV2 | 14 | TGTGCCAGCCGGGCAGGGGGACTGAGTAATGAGCAGTTCTTC | CASRAGGLSNEQFF
- | TRBJ2-5 | TRBD1 | TRBV19 | 16 | TGTGCCAGTAGTCCGGGGACAGGGGGCGGGTTGAAGACCCAGTACTTC | CASSPGTGGGLKTQYF
- | TRBJ2-2 | - | TRBV28 | 15 | TGTGCCAGCACACCGGGACAATCGAACACCGGGGAGCTGTTTTTT | CASTPGQSNTGELFF
- | TRBJ2-1 | TRBD2 | TRBV5-1 | 16 | TGCGCCAGCAGCCTTGAGACTAGCGGGAGTGGGAGTGAGCAGTTCTTC | CASSLETSGSGSEQFF
- | TRBJ1-1 | TRBD1 | TRBV19 | 14 | TGTGCCAGTAGTGCGGGACAGGGGAACACTGAAGCTTTCTTT | CASSAGQGNTEAFF
- | TRBJ2-2 | - | TRBV5-8 | 15 | TGTGCCAGCAGCCATACAGGGTCGGGGACCGGGGAGCTGTTTTTT | CASSHTGSGTGELFF
- | TRBJ2-3 | TRBD1 | TRBV5-4 | 14 | TGTGCCAGCAGCCCTAGACAGGGGGGGGATACGCAGTATTTT | CASSPRQGGDTQYF
- | TRBJ2-5 | - | TRBV13 | 12 | TGTGCCAGCAGCTCGGGGCGGGGGACCCAGTACTTC | CASSSGRGTQYF
- | TRBJ2-7 | - | TRBV6-6 | 13 | TGTGCCAGCAGTTACAGCGGAGTCCCCCAGCAGTACTTC | CASSYSGVPQQYF
- | TRBJ2-7 | - | TRBV25-1 | 12 | TGTGCCAGCAGTGACGTCAGGCGCGAGCAGTACTTC | CASSDVRREQYF
- | TRBJ2-7 | TRBD2 | TRBV5-1 | 15 | TGCGCCAGCAGCGACTCCGGGACTAGCTCCTACGAGCAGTACTTC | CASSDSGTSSYEQYF
- | TRBJ1-1 | - | TRBV5-1 | 14 | TGCGCCAGCAGCCCTTGGACAAGTAACACTGAAGCTTTCTTT | CASSPWTSNTEAFF
- | TRBJ2-1 | TRBD2 | TRBV9 | 16 | TGTGCCAGCAGCGTAGCCGGGCTAGCGGTCTACAATGAGCAGTTCTTC | CASSVAGLAVYNEQFF
- | TRBJ2-1 | - | TRBV11-2 | 15 | TGTGCCAGCACCCTGGTGACTACGCTGTACAATGAGCAGTTCTTC | CASTLVTTLYNEQFF
- | TRBJ2-7 | - | TRBV12-3/TRBV12-4 | 13 | TGTGCCAGCAGTTTAGAGGCAGGTTACGAGCAGTACTTC | CASSLEAGYEQYF
- | TRBJ1-1 | TRBD1 | TRBV5-1 | 14 | TGCGCCAGTGGAAACTCAGGGGGCCAAACTGAAGCTTTCTTT | CASGNSGGQTEAFF
- | TRBJ2-5 | TRBD2 | TRBV7-9 | 14 | TGTGCCAGCAGCTTAGGTCCAGCGGGGGAGACCCAGTACTTC | CASSLGPAGETQYF
- | TRBJ2-2 | - | TRBV14 | 14 | TGTGCCAGCAGCCAGTGGAGAAACACCGGGGAGCTGTTTTTT | CASSQWRNTGELFF
- | TRBJ1-1 | - | TRBV9 | 15 | TGTGCCAGCAGCGTAGAGGTAACAGGGTGGACTGAAGCTTTCTTT | CASSVEVTGWTEAFF
few | TRBJ1-5 | - | TRBV7-2 | 15 | TGTGCCAGCAGCTTAACCAGATATAGCAATCAGCCCCAGCATTTT | CASSLTRYSNQPQHF
once | TRBJ1-3 | - | TRBV5-1 | 15 | TGCGCCAGCAGCTTGGGGACAACTTTTGGAAACACCATATATTTT | CASSLGTTFGNTIYF
- | TRBJ2-1 | TRBD2 | TRBV12-5 | 16 | TGTGCTAGTGGTTCCCCCACCCATATAGCGGGAGTTGAGCAGTTCTTC | CASGSPTHIAGVEQFF
- | TRBJ2-1 | TRBD2 | TRBV27 | 15 | TGTGCCAGCAGTCTCCAACTAGCGGGAGTCTATGAGCAGTTCTTC | CASSLQLAGVYEQFF
- | TRBJ2-5 | - | TRBV6-2/TRBV6-3 | 13 | TGTGCCAGCAGTTACTATCCCCCGTGGACCCAGTACTTC | CASSYYPPWTQYF
- | TRBJ2-7 | TRBD2 | TRBV18 | 15 | TGTGCCAGCTCACCGGCCGGGAGGGATATAGACGAGCAGTACTTC | CASSPAGRDIDEQYF